Sequencing of this T cell receptor beta chain was carried out in a study of blood T cell repertoires in COVID-19. Sequencing was performed with immunoSEQ multiplex PCR; in TCRdb, only in-frame clones are kept and a portion is missing. The sample lists over 150,000 clones; about 90% were seen once. Germline V gene lookup returns CDR1 SGHRS and CDR2 YFSETQ. The ends lost 4 bases at V and 1 base at J; junction bases unmatched: 6. The CDR3 contains 15 residues. Sequencing input: peripheral blood. This TCR was recovered from a man aged 50-60 years with acute or convalescent COVID-19. V is TRBV5-1 and J is TRBJ2-3, with TRBD2 matching over 7 bases. The CDR3 region has the DNA TGCGCCAGCAGCGCCGCTCTAGCGGGCACAGATACGCAGTATTTT. Its translation: CASSAALAGTDTQYF.